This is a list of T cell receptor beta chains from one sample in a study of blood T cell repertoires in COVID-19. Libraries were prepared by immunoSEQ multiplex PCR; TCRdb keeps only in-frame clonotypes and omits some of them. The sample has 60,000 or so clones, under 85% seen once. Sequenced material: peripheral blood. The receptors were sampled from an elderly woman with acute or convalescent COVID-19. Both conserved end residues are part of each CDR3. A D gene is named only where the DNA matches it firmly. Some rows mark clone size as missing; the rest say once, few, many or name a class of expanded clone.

DNA: TGTGCCAGCGACAGGGTAAACACCGGGGAGCTGTTTTTT
CDR3: CASDRVNTGELFF
V: TRBV28
J: TRBJ2-2
size: -
D: TRBD1

DNA: TGTGCCAGCAGACGGGACAACTACGAGCAGTACTTC
CDR3: CASRRDNYEQYF
V: TRBV6-5
J: TRBJ2-7
size: few
D: -

DNA: TGTGCCAGCAGCCCTAGCGGGCCCACAGATACGCAGTATTTT
CDR3: CASSPSGPTDTQYF
V: TRBV2
J: TRBJ2-3
size: -
D: TRBD2

DNA: TGTGCCAGCAGTGAAGGAGGGGGCGTTATCTCCAAAAACATTCAGTACTTC
CDR3: CASSEGGGVISKNIQYF
V: TRBV6-1
J: TRBJ2-4
size: once
D: TRBD1

DNA: TGCGCCAGCAGCGTAAGTAGAACGATCACTGAAGCTTTCTTT
CDR3: CASSVSRTITEAFF
V: TRBV5-1
J: TRBJ1-1
size: -
D: -

DNA: TGTGCCAGTAGTCCCCGTCTTAATGAAAAACTGTTTTTT
CDR3: CASSPRLNEKLFF
V: TRBV19
J: TRBJ1-4
size: once
D: -

DNA: TGTGCCAGCAGCTTGGGCGTAACCTACAATGAGCAGTTCTTC
CDR3: CASSLGVTYNEQFF
V: TRBV11-2
J: TRBJ2-1
size: -
D: -

DNA: TGTGCCAGTAGTATCCGGACTAGCGGGGCAATAAAAAATGAGCAGTTCTTC
CDR3: CASSIRTSGAIKNEQFF
V: TRBV19
J: TRBJ2-1
size: -
D: TRBD2

DNA: TGTGCCAGCAGCTTTCAGGGGCTGTGGGGGTATAATTCACCCCTCCACTTT
CDR3: CASSFQGLWGYNSPLHF
V: TRBV13
J: TRBJ1-6
size: few
D: -

DNA: TGTGCCAGCAGCTCGCTGCGGGAGAGGGAAGAGACCCAGTACTTC
CDR3: CASSSLREREETQYF
V: TRBV13
J: TRBJ2-5
size: -
D: TRBD2

DNA: TGTGCCAGCAGTAAGAGGGATGGCACAGATACGCAGTATTTT
CDR3: CASSKRDGTDTQYF
V: TRBV7-8
J: TRBJ2-3
size: -
D: -

DNA: TGTGCCAGCAGGCCACAGGTAAGCTCCTACGAGCAGTACTTC
CDR3: CASRPQVSSYEQYF
V: TRBV3-1/TRBV3-2
J: TRBJ2-7
size: -
D: -

DNA: TGTGCCACCAGCAGAGAAGGATCAGGGGCCCGCGAGCAGTACTTC
CDR3: CATSREGSGAREQYF
V: TRBV15
J: TRBJ2-7
size: once
D: -

DNA: TGCAGCTATAATTACCAGGGGAAGAACACTGAAGCTTTCTTT
CDR3: CSYNYQGKNTEAFF
V: TRBV29-1
J: TRBJ1-1
size: once
D: -

DNA: TGTGCCAGCAGTAGCCCCGGGACTAGCAACCCCAATGAGCAGTTCTTC
CDR3: CASSSPGTSNPNEQFF
V: TRBV2
J: TRBJ2-1
size: -
D: TRBD2

DNA: TGTGCCAGCAGCCTGATAATCGCGATTCCTTTAAATGAAAAACTGTTTTTT
CDR3: CASSLIIAIPLNEKLFF
V: TRBV5-5
J: TRBJ1-4
size: -
D: -

DNA: TGCAGCGTTGAAGATCTCGGTGGGGACAGGGGGTACGAGCAGTACTTC
CDR3: CSVEDLGGDRGYEQYF
V: TRBV29-1
J: TRBJ2-7
size: -
D: TRBD1

DNA: TGCGCCAGCAGTCCCGGACTAGCGGGCCTCTCCTACGAGCAGTACTTC
CDR3: CASSPGLAGLSYEQYF
V: TRBV5-1
J: TRBJ2-7
size: few
D: TRBD2

DNA: TGTGCCAGCAGCCGTAGACAGGTCTACACCGGGGAGCTGTTTTTT
CDR3: CASSRRQVYTGELFF
V: TRBV9
J: TRBJ2-2
size: few
D: -

DNA: TGTGCCAGCAGTTCCCTATCAGGGGGCGAAGCTTTCTTT
CDR3: CASSSLSGGEAFF
V: TRBV6-2/TRBV6-3
J: TRBJ1-1
size: -
D: TRBD1

DNA: TGTGCCAGCAGTGAATTGTACAGGGGGGACTATGGCTACACCTTC
CDR3: CASSELYRGDYGYTF
V: TRBV25-1
J: TRBJ1-2
size: -
D: TRBD1

DNA: TGCGCCAGCAGCGAAGACAGGGCAGGGGGACAGCCCCAGCATTTT
CDR3: CASSEDRAGGQPQHF
V: TRBV4-1
J: TRBJ1-5
size: -
D: TRBD1

DNA: TGTGCCAGCAGCCGCTACAGCGGGCTGGTTCAGTACTTC
CDR3: CASSRYSGLVQYF
V: TRBV4-2
J: TRBJ2-4
size: -
D: -

DNA: TGTGCCAGCAGCCCCCAGGTCTCTGGGGCCAACGTCCTGACTTTC
CDR3: CASSPQVSGANVLTF
V: TRBV9
J: TRBJ2-6
size: -
D: -

DNA: TGCGCCAGCAAGACTAGCGGGGCCAATGAGCAGTTCTTC
CDR3: CASKTSGANEQFF
V: TRBV5-1
J: TRBJ2-1
size: -
D: TRBD2

DNA: TGTGCTAGTGGTTTTTCTAGACTAGCGGGGTTTAATGAGCAGTTCTTC
CDR3: CASGFSRLAGFNEQFF
V: TRBV12-5
J: TRBJ2-1
size: -
D: TRBD2

DNA: TGTGCCAGCAGCGCGACAGGCACCGGGGAGCTGTTTTTT
CDR3: CASSATGTGELFF
V: TRBV5-6
J: TRBJ2-2
size: -
D: -

DNA: TGCGCCAGCAGCTTGGAGTCAGGGGGCTCTGAAGCTTTCTTT
CDR3: CASSLESGGSEAFF
V: TRBV5-1
J: TRBJ1-1
size: -
D: TRBD1

DNA: TGCGCCAGCAGCCAGGGGACCGGGACAGGGTCCTACAAGCAGTACTTC
CDR3: CASSQGTGTGSYKQYF
V: TRBV4-1
J: TRBJ2-7
size: few
D: TRBD1

DNA: TGTGCCAGCAGGCTAGCGGGAGTTCTTCCTGAGCAGTTCTTC
CDR3: CASRLAGVLPEQFF
V: TRBV28
J: TRBJ2-1
size: -
D: TRBD2

DNA: TGTGCCAGCAGCGTAGATACTAGCTTGAGCTCCTACAATGAGCAGTTCTTC
CDR3: CASSVDTSLSSYNEQFF
V: TRBV9
J: TRBJ2-1
size: -
D: -